This T cell receptor (beta chain) was sequenced during a study of post-analysis software for immune sequencing data. Study context: Several disease courses (relapsing-remitting, secondary progressive and progressive-relapsing) of multiple sclerosis were included.

This clonotype was seen only a few times. The antigen remains unidentified. Regarding the study as a whole: Higher frequency in patients than in controls was seen for five TRBV segments, with TRBV5-6, TRBV5-1 and TRBV20-1 among them. There was significantly lower normalized Chao1 diversity in multiple sclerosis patients than in controls. Strong same-batch co-clustering of samples appeared with F measure clustering.

Included in the TCR beta cDNA libraries were unique molecular identifiers. TCRdb reanalysed the PCR reads using MiXCR and keeps one entry per CDR3 protein. Of 700,000 to 800,000 distinct CDR3 sequences detected, 30% appear once; the ten largest clones hold around 0.55%. The V gene lost 0 bases and the J gene lost 5 bases, with 8 bases spanning the gap. The CDR3 sequence is 14 residues long. The germline CDR1 and CDR2 sequences are SEHNR and FQNEAQ (reference sequence). The source of this sequence is a girl between 10 and 17 years old with multiple sclerosis. The sample was blood. V and J are TRBV7-9 and TRBJ1-5, with unresolved D. CDR3 bases: TGTGCCAGCAGCTTAGCGGCAGCGGATCAGCCCCAGCATTTT. This encodes CASSLAAADQPQHF.